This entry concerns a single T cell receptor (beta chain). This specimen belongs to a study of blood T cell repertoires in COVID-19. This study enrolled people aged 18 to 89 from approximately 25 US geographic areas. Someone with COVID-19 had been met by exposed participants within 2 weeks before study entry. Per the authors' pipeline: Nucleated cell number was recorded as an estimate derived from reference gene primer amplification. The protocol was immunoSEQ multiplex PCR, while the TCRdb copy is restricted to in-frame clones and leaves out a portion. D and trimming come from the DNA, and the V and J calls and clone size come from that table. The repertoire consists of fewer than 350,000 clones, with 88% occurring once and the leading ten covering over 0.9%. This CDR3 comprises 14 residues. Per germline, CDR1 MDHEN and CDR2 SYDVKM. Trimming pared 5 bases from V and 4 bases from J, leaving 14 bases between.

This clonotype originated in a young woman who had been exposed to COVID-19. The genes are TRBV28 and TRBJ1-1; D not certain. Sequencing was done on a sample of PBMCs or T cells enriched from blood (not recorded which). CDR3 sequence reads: CASSSFTAVTEAFF. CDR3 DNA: TGTGCCAGCAGTAGCTTCACGGCGGTCACTGAAGCTTTCTTT. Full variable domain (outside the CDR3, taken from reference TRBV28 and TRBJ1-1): DVKVTQSSRYLVKRTGEKVFLECVQDMDHENMFWYRQDPGLGLRLIYFSYDVKMKEKGDIPEGYSVSREKKERFSLILESASTNQTSMYLCASSSFTAVTEAFFGQGTRLTVV.